These 5 T cell receptor beta chains originate from one sample sequenced in a study of post-analysis software for immune sequencing data. Broader study findings: With TRBV5-6, TRBV5-1 and TRBV20-1 included, about five TRBV segments were more frequent in patients than in controls.

The antigens these receptors bind are not known. Unique molecular identifiers were carried by the TCR beta cDNA libraries. One entry per CDR3 protein, called by TCRdb with MiXCR from the PCR reads. The data contain about 770,000 distinct CDR3 sequences, about half of them singletons. The sample taken for sequencing was blood. These receptors were collected from a girl between 10 and 17 years old with multiple sclerosis.

This clonotype came up a few times. The chain employs TRBV28 and TRBJ2-1, with D unresolved. Germline loops: CDR1 MDHEN, CDR2 SYDVKM. The V end was cut by 1 base, the J end by 6 bases, with 4 bases between. The CDR3 sequence is 12 residues long. The CDR3 DNA follows: TGTGCCAGCAGTTTATCTATCAATGAGCAGTTCTTC. Translated: CASSLSINEQFF.

This chain joins TRBV20-1 and TRBJ2-3; 8 nucleotides line up with TRBD2. There are 15 residues in the CDR3. J gave up 1 base and V 3 bases, and 6 bases lay outside the gene matches. The germline CDR1 and CDR2 sequences are DFQATT and SNEGSKA (reference sequence). The CDR3 reads CSASTGGPGTDTQYF. In nucleotides, the CDR3 is TGCAGTGCTAGTACGGGAGGGCCCGGCACAGATACGCAGTATTTT.

The chain links TRBV7-9 to TRBJ2-5; the match to TRBD2 covers 7 bases. This CDR3 contains 19 residues. Germline lookup yields CDR1 SEHNR and CDR2 FQNEAQ (reference sequence). V shed 2 bases, J shed 5 bases, and the junction held 20 bases outside the gene matches. CDR3 sequence reads: CASSLNTRLAGELVETQYF. CDR3 nucleotide sequence: TGTGCCAGCAGCTTAAATACCCGGCTGGCGGGAGAATTGGTGGAGACCCAGTACTTC.

Turning to this clonotype: No DNA is shown, since the ends of the CDR3 on it are uncertain; the CDR3 is the one TCRdb lists. The chain has TRBV20-1 and TRBJ2-4; whether TRBD1, the table's D call, matches the DNA was not checked. From germline, CDR1 is DFQATT and CDR2 SNEGSKA (reference sequence). The CDR3 extends over 15 residues, inclusive of both ends. CDR3 region: CSAKMFGPGKNIQYF.

The chain is built from TRBV6-1 and TRBJ2-7; possible D gene TRBD2, 6 bases. V shed 7 bases and J shed 3 bases, with 28 bases lying between them. Germline CDR1 reads MNHNS; CDR2 reads SASEGT. CDR3 length: 18 residues. The DNA of the CDR3 is TGTGCCAGCATCCAAGGGGTAGCCGGGAGCTCAAGCGGCTACGAGCAGTACTTC. It is translated as CASIQGVAGSSSGYEQYF.